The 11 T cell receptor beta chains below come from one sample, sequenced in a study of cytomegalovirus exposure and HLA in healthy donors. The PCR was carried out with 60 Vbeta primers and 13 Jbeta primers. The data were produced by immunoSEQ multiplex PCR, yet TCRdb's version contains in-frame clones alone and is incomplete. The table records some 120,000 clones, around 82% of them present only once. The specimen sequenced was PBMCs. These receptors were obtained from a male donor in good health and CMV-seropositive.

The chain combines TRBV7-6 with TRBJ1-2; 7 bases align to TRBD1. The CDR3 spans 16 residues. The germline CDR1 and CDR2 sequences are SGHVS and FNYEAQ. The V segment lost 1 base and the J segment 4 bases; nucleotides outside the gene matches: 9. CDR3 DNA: TGTGCCAGCAGCTTAGGAGAGGCAGGGGGTCCCTATGGCTACACCTTC. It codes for CASSLGEAGGPYGYTF.

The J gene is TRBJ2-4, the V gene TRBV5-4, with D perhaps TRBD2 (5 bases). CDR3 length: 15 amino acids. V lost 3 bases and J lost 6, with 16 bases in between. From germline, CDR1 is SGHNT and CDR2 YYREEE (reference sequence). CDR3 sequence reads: CASSSTREIGNIQYF. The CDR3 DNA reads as TGTGCCAGCAGCTCCACTAGGGAGATCGGAAACATTCAGTACTTC.

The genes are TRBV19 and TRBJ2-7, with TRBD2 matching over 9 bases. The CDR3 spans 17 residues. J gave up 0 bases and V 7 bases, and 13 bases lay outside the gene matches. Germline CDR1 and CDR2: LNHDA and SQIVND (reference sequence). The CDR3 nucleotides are TGTGCCAGTACAAAAGTCCTAGCGGGACTTGACTCCTACGAGCAGTACTTC. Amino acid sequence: CASTKVLAGLDSYEQYF.

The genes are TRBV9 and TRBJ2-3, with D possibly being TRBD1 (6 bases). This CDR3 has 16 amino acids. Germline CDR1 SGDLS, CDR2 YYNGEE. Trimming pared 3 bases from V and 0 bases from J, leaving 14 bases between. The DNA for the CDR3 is TGTGCCAGCAGCGCCCTCGGACAGTCCAGCACAGATACGCAGTATTTT. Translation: CASSALGQSSTDTQYF. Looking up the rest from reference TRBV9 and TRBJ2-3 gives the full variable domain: DSGVTQTPKHLITATGQRVTLRCSPRSGDLSVYWYQQSLDQGLQFLIQYYNGEERAKGNILERFSAQQFPDLHSELNLSSLELGDSALYFCASSALGQSSTDTQYFGPGTRLTVL.

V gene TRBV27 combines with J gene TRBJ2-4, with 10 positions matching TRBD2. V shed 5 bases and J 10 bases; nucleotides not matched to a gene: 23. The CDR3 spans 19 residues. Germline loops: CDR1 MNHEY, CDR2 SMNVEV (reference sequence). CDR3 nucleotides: TGTGCCAGCAGTGACCTTGGAGCGGGAGGGCTTTCCATTGGCCTTATTCAGTACTTC. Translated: CASSDLGAGGLSIGLIQYF.

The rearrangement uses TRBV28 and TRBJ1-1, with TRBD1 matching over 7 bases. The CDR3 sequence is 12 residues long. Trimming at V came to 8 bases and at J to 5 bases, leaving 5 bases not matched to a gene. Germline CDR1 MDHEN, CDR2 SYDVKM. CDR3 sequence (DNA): TGTGCCAGCGGGGGACAGCTTACTGAAGCTTTCTTT. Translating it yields CASGGQLTEAFF.

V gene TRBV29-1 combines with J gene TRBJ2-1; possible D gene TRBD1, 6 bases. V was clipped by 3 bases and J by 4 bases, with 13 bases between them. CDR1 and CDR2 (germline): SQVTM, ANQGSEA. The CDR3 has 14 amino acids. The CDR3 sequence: CSVDGTLGYNEQFF. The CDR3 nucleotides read TGCAGCGTTGACGGGACACTCGGTTACAATGAGCAGTTCTTC.

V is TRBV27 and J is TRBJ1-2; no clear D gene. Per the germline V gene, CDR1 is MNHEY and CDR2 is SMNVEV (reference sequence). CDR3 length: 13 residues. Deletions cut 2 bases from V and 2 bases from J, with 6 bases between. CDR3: CASSLRRNYGYTF. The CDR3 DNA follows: TGTGCCAGCAGTTTACGGCGGAACTATGGCTACACCTTC.

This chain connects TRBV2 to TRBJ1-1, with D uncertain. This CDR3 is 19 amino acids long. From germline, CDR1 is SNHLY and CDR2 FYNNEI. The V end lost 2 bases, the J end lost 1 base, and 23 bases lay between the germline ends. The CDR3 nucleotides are TGTGCCAGCAGTGAATTTGGCCGGGAGTTAGAAACTGCGAACACTGAAGCTTTCTTT. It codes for CASSEFGRELETANTEAFF. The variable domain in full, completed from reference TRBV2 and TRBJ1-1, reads EPEVTQTPSHQVTQMGQEVILRCVPISNHLYFYWYRQILGQKVEFLVSFYNNEISEKSEIFDDQFSVERPDGSNFTLKIRSTKLEDSAMYFCASSEFGRELETANTEAFFGQGTRLTVV.

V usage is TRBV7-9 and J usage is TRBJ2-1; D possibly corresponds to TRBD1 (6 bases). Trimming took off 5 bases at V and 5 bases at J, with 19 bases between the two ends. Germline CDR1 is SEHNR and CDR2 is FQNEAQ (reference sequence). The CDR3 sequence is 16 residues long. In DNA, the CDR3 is TGTGCCAGCAGCCCGACGACAGGCTTCGGGCACAATGAGCAGTTCTTC. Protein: CASSPTTGFGHNEQFF.

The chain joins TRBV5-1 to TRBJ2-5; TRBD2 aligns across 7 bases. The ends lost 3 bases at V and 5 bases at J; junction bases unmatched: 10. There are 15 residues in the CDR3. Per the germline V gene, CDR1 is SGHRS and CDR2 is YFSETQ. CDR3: CASSSLAVLGETQYF. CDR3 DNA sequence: TGCGCCAGCAGCTCTCTAGCGGTCCTGGGGGAGACCCAGTACTTC.